Below are 10 T cell receptor beta chains sequenced from a single sample in a study of CD8 T cells in ankylosing spondylitis. From the 5' RACE reads, TCRdb called clonotypes with MiXCR, one entry per CDR3 protein. The data contain approximately 250,000 distinct CDR3 sequences, under 8.5% of them singletons. The sequencing input was blood, either unsorted or a sorted T cell fraction (not recorded which). The receptor set was obtained from a female donor with ankylosing spondylitis or in good health (not recorded which).

The CDR3 sequence: CASSEEGGTQETQYF. In nucleotides, the CDR3 is TGTGCCAGCAGTGAGGAAGGAGGGACCCAAGAGACCCAGTACTTC. This chain joins TRBV6-2 or TRBV6-3 and TRBJ2-5; D perhaps matches TRBD2 (6 bases). V lost 5 bases and J lost 1, with 14 bases in between. Germline CDR1 reads MNHEY; CDR2 reads SVGEGT. This CDR3 has 15 amino acids.

This clonotype was seen at least ten times. CDR3 in amino acids: CSAGQGALFEQFF. The CDR3 nucleotides read TGCAGTGCTGGACAGGGGGCGTTATTCGAGCAGTTCTTC. The chain links TRBV20-1 to TRBJ2-1; 11 nucleotides match TRBD1. The CDR3 length is 13 residues. The germline V gene encodes CDR1 DFQATT and CDR2 SNEGSKA (reference sequence). V shed 5 bases and J 10 bases; nucleotides not matched to a gene: 7.

As concerns this clonotype: A much larger clone sits a single nucleotide away, making a read error possible. V gene TRBV20-1 combines with J gene TRBJ2-7, with 11 bases aligning to TRBD2. CDR3 length: 14 amino acids. Unmatched junction bases numbered 5, after V lost 2 bases and J lost 5 bases. Germline CDR1 and CDR2: DFQATT and SNEGSKA (reference sequence). For the CDR3, the DNA is TGCAGTGCTAGATTCTCTAGCGGGGGGCACGAGCAGTACTTC. Translated: CSARFSSGGHEQYF.

Worth noting for this clonotype: Given a much more abundant clone one base away, this may be a read error. The chain joins TRBV6-1 to TRBJ2-3, with D maybe TRBD1 (6 bases). This CDR3 spans 15 amino acids. Germline V CDR1 and CDR2: MNHNS, SASEGT. The chain's CDR3 is CTSSPKGGITDTQYF. The CDR3 nucleotides read TGTACCAGCAGTCCAAAAGGGGGTATCACAGATACGCAGTATTTT.

This clonotype was detected a few times. The chain is built from TRBV6-5 and TRBJ2-1; D gene unclear. The germline CDR1 and CDR2 sequences are MNHEY and SVGAGI. V dropped 4 bases and J dropped 5 bases, with 18 bases sitting between them. CDR3 size: 16 residues. Here the CDR3 reads CASSFLDAPGNNEQFF. The DNA of the CDR3 is TGTGCCAGCAGTTTTCTGGACGCACCAGGAAACAATGAGCAGTTCTTC.

Notes on this clonotype: At one end, the junction sequence differs from germline, possibly due to a read error. J is TRBJ2-7 and V is TRBV7-2; no clear D. Germline V gene data show CDR1 as SGHTA and CDR2 as FQGNSA. The CDR3 extends over 13 amino acids. The CDR3 sequence: CASSLVVLDEQCF. CDR3 coding DNA: TGTGCCAGCAGCTTAGTAGTTCTGGACGAGCAGTGCTTT.

This clonotype was recorded at least ten times. J is TRBJ2-1 and V is TRBV2; possible D gene TRBD2, 6 bases. Germline values: CDR1 SNHLY, CDR2 FYNNEI. The CDR3 is 15 amino acids. The germline V and J ends were trimmed by 5 bases and 8 bases, with 19 bases remaining between them. CDR3 loop: CASSRLGTVSDEQFF. The CDR3 DNA follows: TGTGCCAGCAGTCGTCTAGGGACTGTAAGCGATGAGCAGTTCTTC.

The table lists this clonotype with many counts. The V and J genes are TRBV29-1 and TRBJ2-7; D call uncertain. V lost 6 bases and J 4 bases, leaving 13 bases between the germline ends. Germline CDR1 reads SQVTM; CDR2 reads ANQGSEA. This CDR3 region has 12 residues. CDR3 amino acids: CSVDTGSYEQYF. As DNA, the CDR3 is TGCAGCGTCGATACGGGCAGTTACGAGCAGTACTTC.

In this sample, this clonotype turned up a few times. The genes are TRBV6-5 and TRBJ1-1; TRBD1 might be the D (6 bases). CDR1 and CDR2 from the germline V gene are MNHEY and SVGAGI. CDR3 size: 14 residues. Trimming left V 5 bases short and J 0 bases short, with 10 bases between. CDR3 amino acids: CASSDTGMNTEAFF. The CDR3 DNA sequence: TGTGCCAGCAGTGATACAGGGATGAACACTGAAGCTTTCTTT.

Ten or more counts support this clonotype. The chain links TRBV5-6 to TRBJ2-1; D is undetermined. Germline CDR1 reads SGHDT; CDR2 reads YYEEEE. This CDR3 spans 11 amino acids. The germline V and J ends were trimmed by 6 bases and 8 bases, with 9 bases remaining between them. In DNA form, the CDR3 reads TGTGCCAGCACCTGGCGGCATGAGCAGTTCTTC. Its translation: CASTWRHEQFF.